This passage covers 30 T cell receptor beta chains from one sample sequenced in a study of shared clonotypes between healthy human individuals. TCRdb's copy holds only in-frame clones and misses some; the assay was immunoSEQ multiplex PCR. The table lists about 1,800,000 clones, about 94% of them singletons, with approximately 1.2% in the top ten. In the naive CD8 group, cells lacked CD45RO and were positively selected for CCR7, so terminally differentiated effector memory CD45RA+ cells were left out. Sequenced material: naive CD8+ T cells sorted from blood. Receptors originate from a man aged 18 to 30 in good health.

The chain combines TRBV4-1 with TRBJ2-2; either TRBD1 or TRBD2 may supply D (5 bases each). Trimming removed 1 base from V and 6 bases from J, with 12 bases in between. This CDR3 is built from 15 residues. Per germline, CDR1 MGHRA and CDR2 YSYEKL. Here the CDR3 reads CASSQVNPGPGELFF. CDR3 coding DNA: TGCGCCAGCAGCCAAGTCAATCCGGGGCCCGGGGAGCTGTTTTTT.

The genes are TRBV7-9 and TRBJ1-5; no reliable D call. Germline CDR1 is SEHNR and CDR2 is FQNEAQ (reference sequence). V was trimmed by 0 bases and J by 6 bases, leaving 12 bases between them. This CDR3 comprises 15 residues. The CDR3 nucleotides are TGTGCCAGCAGCTTAGCTGTTGGGGAAGGTCAGCCCCAGCATTTT. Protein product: CASSLAVGEGQPQHF.

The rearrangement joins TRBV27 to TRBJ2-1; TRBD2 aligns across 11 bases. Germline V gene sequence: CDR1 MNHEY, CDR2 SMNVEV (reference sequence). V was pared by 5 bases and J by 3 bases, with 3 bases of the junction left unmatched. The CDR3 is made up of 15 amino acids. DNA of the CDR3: TGTGCCAGCAGTGTACTAGCGGGAGTCTACAATGAGCAGTTCTTC. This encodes CASSVLAGVYNEQFF.

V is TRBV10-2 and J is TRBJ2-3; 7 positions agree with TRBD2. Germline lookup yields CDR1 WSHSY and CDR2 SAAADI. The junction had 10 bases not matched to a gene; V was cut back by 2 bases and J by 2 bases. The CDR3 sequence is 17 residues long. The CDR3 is CASSETSGTMNTDTQYF. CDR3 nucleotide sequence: TGCGCCAGCAGTGAGACCTCCGGGACTATGAACACAGATACGCAGTATTTT.

CDR3 loop: CASSLGGALSYEQYF. The CDR3 DNA follows: TGTGCCAGCAGCTTGGGCGGGGCCTTATCCTACGAGCAGTACTTC. V and J are TRBV5-6 and TRBJ2-7, with a tentative D call TRBD2 (6 bases). V lost 0 bases and J lost 1, with 11 bases in between. The germline gives CDR1 SGHDT, CDR2 YYEEEE. The CDR3 loop spans 15 amino acids.

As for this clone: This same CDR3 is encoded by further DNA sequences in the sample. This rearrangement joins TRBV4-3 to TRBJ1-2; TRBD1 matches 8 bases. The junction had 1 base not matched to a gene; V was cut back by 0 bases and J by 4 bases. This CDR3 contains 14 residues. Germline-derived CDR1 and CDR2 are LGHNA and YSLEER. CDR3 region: CASSQDRGLYGYTF. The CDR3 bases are TGCGCCAGCAGCCAAGACAGGGGGCTCTATGGCTACACCTTC.

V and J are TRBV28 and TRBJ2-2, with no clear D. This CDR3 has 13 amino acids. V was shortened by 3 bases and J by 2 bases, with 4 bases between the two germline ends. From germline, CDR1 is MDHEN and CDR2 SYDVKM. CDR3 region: CASSFPNTGELFF. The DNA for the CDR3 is TGTGCCAGCAGTTTCCCCAACACCGGGGAGCTGTTTTTT.

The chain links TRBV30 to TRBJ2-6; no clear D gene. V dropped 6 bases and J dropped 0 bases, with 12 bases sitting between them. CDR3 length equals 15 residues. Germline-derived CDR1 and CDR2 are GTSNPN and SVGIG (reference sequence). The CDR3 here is CACQDPISGANVLTF. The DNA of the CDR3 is TGTGCCTGCCAGGATCCCATCTCTGGGGCCAACGTCCTGACTTTC.

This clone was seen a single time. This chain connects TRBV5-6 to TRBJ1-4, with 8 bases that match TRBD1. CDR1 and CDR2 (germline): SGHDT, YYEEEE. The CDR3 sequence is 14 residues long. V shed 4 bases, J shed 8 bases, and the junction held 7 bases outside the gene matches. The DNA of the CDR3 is TGTGCCAGCAGCCCGAAGACAGGGGTCGAAAAACTGTTTTTT. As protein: CASSPKTGVEKLFF.

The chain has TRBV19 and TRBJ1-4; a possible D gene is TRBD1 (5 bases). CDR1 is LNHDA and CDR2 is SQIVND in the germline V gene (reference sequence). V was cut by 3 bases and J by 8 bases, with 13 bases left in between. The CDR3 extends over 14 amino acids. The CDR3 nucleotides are TGTGCCAGTAGTATTCCCAGGGAGTCGGAAAAACTGTTTTTT. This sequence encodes CASSIPRESEKLFF.

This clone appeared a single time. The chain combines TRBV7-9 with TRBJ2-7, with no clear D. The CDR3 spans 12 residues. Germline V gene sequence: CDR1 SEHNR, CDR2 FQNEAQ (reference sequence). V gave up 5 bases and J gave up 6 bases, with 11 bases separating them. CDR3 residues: CASSIAWGEQYF. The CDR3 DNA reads TGTGCCAGCAGCATCGCCTGGGGCGAGCAGTACTTC.

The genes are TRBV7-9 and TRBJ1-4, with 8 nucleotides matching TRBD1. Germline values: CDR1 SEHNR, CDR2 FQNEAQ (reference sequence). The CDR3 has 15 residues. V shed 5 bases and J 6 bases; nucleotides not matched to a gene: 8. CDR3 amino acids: CASSPWAGGDEKLFF. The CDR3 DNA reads TGTGCCAGCAGCCCCTGGGCAGGGGGCGATGAAAAACTGTTTTTT.

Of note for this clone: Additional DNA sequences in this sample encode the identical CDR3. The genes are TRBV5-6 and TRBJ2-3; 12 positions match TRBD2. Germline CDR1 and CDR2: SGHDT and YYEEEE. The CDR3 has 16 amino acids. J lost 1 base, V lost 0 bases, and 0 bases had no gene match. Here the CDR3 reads CASSLGLAGGTDTQYF. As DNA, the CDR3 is TGTGCCAGCAGCTTGGGACTAGCGGGAGGCACAGATACGCAGTATTTT.

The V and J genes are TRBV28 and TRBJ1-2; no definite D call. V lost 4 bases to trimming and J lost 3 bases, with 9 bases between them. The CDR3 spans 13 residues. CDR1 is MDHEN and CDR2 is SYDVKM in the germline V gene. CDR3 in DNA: TGTGCCAGCAGTTACTCCCTAGACTATGGCTACACCTTC. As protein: CASSYSLDYGYTF.

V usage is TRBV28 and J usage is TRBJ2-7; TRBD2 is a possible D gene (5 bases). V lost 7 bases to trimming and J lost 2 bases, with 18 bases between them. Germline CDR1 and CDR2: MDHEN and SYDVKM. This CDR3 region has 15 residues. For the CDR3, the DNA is TGTGCCAGCACCACCCAGAGGGAACACACCTACGAGCAGTACTTC. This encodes CASTTQREHTYEQYF.

The CDR3 DNA is TGTGCCAGCACCTACTCACAGGGGGCGTACAATGAGCAGTTCTTC. Protein sequence: CASTYSQGAYNEQFF. The chain links TRBV7-9 to TRBJ2-1; 9 nucleotides align to TRBD1. Germline V gives CDR1 SEHNR, CDR2 FQNEAQ (reference sequence). The CDR3 is 15 residues long. The V gene end was trimmed by 7 bases and the J gene end by 4 bases; junction bases not matched to a gene: 8.

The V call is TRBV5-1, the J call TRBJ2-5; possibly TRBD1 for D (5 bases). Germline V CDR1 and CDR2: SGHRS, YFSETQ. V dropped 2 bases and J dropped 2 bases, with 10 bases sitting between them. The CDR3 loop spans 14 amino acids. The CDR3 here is CASSFQGVQETQYF. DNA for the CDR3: TGCGCCAGCAGCTTCCAGGGTGTTCAAGAGACCCAGTACTTC.

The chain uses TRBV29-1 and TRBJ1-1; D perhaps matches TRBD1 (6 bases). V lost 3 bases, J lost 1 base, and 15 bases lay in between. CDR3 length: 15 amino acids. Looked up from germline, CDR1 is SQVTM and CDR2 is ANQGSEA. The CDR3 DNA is TGCAGCGTTGAGACGACAGGATGGAAGAACACTGAAGCTTTCTTT. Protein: CSVETTGWKNTEAFF.

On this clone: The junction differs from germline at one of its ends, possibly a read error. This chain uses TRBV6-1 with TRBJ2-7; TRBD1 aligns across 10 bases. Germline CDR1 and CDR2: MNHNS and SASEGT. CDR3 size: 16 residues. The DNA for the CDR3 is TGTGCCAGCAGGGAAGTGGGACAGGGGACCAGACGGGAGCAGTACTTC. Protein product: CASREVGQGTRREQYF.

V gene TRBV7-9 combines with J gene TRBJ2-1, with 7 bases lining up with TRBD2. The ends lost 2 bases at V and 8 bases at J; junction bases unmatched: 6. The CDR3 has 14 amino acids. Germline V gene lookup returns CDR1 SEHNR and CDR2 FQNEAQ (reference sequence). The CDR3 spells CASSLSTGGDEQFF. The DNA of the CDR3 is TGTGCCAGCAGCTTAAGTACGGGAGGCGATGAGCAGTTCTTC.

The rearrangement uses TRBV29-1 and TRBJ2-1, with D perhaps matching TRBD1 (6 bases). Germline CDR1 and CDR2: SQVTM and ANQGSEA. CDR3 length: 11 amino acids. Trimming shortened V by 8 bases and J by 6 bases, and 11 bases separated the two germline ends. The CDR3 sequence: CSTGRGNEQFF. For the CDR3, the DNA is TGCAGCACAGGGAGAGGCAATGAGCAGTTCTTC.

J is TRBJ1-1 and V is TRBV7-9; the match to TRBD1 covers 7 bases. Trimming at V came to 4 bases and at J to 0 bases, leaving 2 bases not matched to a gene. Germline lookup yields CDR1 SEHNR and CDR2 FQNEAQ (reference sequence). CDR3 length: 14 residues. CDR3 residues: CASSSGGMNTEAFF. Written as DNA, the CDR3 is TGTGCCAGCAGCTCAGGGGGAATGAACACTGAAGCTTTCTTT. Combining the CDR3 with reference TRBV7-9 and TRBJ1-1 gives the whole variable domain DTGVSQNPRHKITKRGQNVTFRCDPISEHNRLYWYRQTLGQGPEFLTYFQNEAQLEKSRLLSDRFSAERPKGSFSTLEIQRTEQGDSAMYLCASSSGGMNTEAFFGQGTRLTVV.

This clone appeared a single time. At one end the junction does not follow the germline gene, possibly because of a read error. The CDR3 sequence: CAISESKSDSEIF. CDR3 in DNA: TGTGCCATCAGTGAGTCGAAGAGTGACAGCGAGATCTTC. The genes are TRBV10-3 and TRBJ2-1, with D perhaps matching TRBD1 (5 bases). CDR3 length: 13 residues. Germline CDR1 is ENHRY and CDR2 is SYGVKD.

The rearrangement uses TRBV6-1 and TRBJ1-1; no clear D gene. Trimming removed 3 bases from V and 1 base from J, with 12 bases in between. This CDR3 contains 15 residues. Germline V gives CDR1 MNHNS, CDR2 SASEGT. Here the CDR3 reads CASSDTPPGNTEAFF. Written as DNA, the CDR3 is TGTGCCAGCAGTGACACCCCCCCGGGGAACACTGAAGCTTTCTTT.

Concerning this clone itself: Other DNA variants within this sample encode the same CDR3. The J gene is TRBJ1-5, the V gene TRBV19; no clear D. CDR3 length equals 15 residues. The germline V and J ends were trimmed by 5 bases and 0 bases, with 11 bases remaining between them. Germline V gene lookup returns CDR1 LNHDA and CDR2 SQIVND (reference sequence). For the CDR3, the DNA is TGTGCCAGTAGTCCAAGTGGCTATAGCAATCAGCCCCAGCATTTT. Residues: CASSPSGYSNQPQHF.

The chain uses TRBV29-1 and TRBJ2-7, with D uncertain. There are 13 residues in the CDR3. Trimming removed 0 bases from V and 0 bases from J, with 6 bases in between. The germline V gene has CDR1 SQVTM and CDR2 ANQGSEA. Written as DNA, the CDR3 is TGCAGCGTTGAAGAGTCCGGCTCCTACGAGCAGTACTTC. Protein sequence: CSVEESGSYEQYF.

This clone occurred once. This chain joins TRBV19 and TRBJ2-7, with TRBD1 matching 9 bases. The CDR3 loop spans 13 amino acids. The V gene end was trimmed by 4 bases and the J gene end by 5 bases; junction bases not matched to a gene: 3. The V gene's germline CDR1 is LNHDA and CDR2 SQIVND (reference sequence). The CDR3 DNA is TGTGCCAGTAGTACCGGGACAGGGAACGAGCAGTACTTC. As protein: CASSTGTGNEQYF.

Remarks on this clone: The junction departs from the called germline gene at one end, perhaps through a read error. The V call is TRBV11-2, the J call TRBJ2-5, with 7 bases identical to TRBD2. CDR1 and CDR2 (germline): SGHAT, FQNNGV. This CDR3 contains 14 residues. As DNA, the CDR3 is TGTGCCAGCACCTTAACCAGGGAGGGAGAGACCCAGTACTTC. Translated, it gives CASTLTREGETQYF. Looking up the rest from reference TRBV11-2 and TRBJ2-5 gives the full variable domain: EAGVAQSPRYKIIEKRQSVAFWCNPISGHATLYWYQQILGQGPKLLIQFQNNGVVDDSQLPKDRFSAERLKGVDSTLKIQPAKLEDSAVYLCASTLTREGETQYFGPGTRLLVL.

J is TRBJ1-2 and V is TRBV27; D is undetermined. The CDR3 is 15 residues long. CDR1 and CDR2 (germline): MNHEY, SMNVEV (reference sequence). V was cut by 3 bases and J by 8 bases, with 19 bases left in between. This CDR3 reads CASSFQITGMEGYTF. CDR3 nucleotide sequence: TGTGCCAGCAGTTTCCAGATCACTGGGATGGAAGGCTACACCTTC.

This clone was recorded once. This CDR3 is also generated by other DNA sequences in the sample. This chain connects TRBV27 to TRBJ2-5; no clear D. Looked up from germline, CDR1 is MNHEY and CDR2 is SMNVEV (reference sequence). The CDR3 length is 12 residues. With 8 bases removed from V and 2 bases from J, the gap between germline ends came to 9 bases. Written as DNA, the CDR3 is TGTGCCAGCGGCCGAGGTCAAGAGACCCAGTACTTC. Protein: CASGRGQETQYF.